What follows are 26 T cell receptor beta chains derived from one specimen sequenced in a study of glioma-infiltrating T cells after dendritic cell vaccination. Time point in this sample: after dendritic cell vaccination, including at tumor progression/relapse. Profiling relied on immunoSEQ multiplex PCR, and the TCRdb table lists in-frame clones only, not all of them. The data hold some 90,000 clones, with approximately 75% observed a single time. The specimen was blood, collected after dendritic cell vaccination. The receptors shown here come from a human donor with glioblastoma.

This rearrangement joins TRBV27 to TRBJ1-5; 7 positions match TRBD1. This CDR3 spans 14 amino acids. The germline V gene has CDR1 MNHEY and CDR2 SMNVEV (reference sequence). Losses at the gene ends were 1 base for V and 5 bases for J; bases not matched to a gene: 2. The CDR3, as DNA: TGTGCCAGCAGTTTATGGCAGGGGGATCAGCCCCAGCATTTT. Translation: CASSLWQGDQPQHF.

This clone was observed a handful of times. This chain's CDR3 is CASSRTADGYTF. In DNA form, the CDR3 reads TGCGCCAGCAGCCGGACAGCGGATGGCTACACCTTC. The rearrangement links TRBV5-1 to TRBJ1-2, with TRBD1 as a possible D gene (6 bases). From germline, CDR1 is SGHRS and CDR2 YFSETQ. The CDR3 loop spans 12 amino acids. The V and J ends lost 4 bases and 6 bases respectively, with 10 bases between them.

The chain is built from TRBV2 and TRBJ2-6, with D hard to call. Trimming took off 3 bases at V and 2 bases at J, with 8 bases between the two ends. Germline V lookup: CDR1 SNHLY, CDR2 FYNNEI. The CDR3 runs 15 residues. The CDR3 nucleotides are TGTGCCAGCAGTGACGGCGGTACTGGGGCCAACGTCCTGACTTTC. It translates to CASSDGGTGANVLTF. Looking up the rest from reference TRBV2 and TRBJ2-6 gives the full variable domain: EPEVTQTPSHQVTQMGQEVILRCVPISNHLYFYWYRQILGQKVEFLVSFYNNEISEKSEIFDDQFSVERPDGSNFTLKIRSTKLEDSAMYFCASSDGGTGANVLTFGAGSRLTVL.

This chain connects TRBV2 to TRBJ2-2; 7 positions match TRBD1. Looked up from germline, CDR1 is SNHLY and CDR2 is FYNNEI. The CDR3 is 15 amino acids. The J segment lost 3 bases and the V segment lost 6 bases, leaving 7 bases of the junction unmatched. The CDR3 spells CASRGVTGDTGELFF. The DNA of the CDR3 is TGTGCCAGCAGGGGGGTAACAGGGGACACCGGGGAGCTGTTTTTT.

This chain uses TRBV5-6 with TRBJ2-1, with 8 bases fitting TRBD2. Trimming took 0 bases from V and 5 from J; bases not matched to a gene: 4. The CDR3 consists of 15 residues. CDR1 and CDR2 (germline): SGHDT, YYEEEE. CDR3 sequence (DNA): TGTGCCAGCAGCTTGGTGGGACTAGTCCACAATGAGCAGTTCTTC. Residues: CASSLVGLVHNEQFF.

This chain links TRBV15 with TRBJ1-2; 8 bases map to TRBD1. The CDR3 extends over 15 amino acids. Germline lookup yields CDR1 LNHNV and CDR2 YYDKDF (reference sequence). Losses at the gene ends were 3 bases for V and 4 bases for J; bases not matched to a gene: 7. The CDR3 spells CATSSGQGLIYGYTF. Written as DNA, the CDR3 is TGTGCCACCAGCAGCGGACAGGGACTTATCTATGGCTACACCTTC.

This clone appeared once. The chain combines TRBV5-1 with TRBJ1-2; TRBD1 aligns across 7 bases. Germline lookup yields CDR1 SGHRS and CDR2 YFSETQ. The junction had 8 bases not matched to a gene; V was cut back by 4 bases and J by 5 bases. CDR3 length: 14 residues. The CDR3 is CASSKDRDGYGYTF. As DNA, the CDR3 is TGCGCCAGCAGCAAAGACAGGGATGGATATGGCTACACCTTC.

This clone appeared a single time. V usage is TRBV19 and J usage is TRBJ1-2; the match to TRBD1 covers 8 bases. Unmatched junction bases numbered 6, after V lost 6 bases and J lost 6 bases. This CDR3 region has 13 residues. CDR1 and CDR2 from the germline V gene are LNHDA and SQIVND (reference sequence). The CDR3 here is CASREGQVHGYTF. The CDR3 coding sequence is TGTGCCAGTAGAGAGGGACAGGTCCATGGCTACACCTTC.

V is TRBV6-5 and J is TRBJ2-4; D gene ambiguous. V lost 5 bases and J 7 bases, leaving 18 bases between the germline ends. The CDR3 has 15 residues. The germline V gene encodes CDR1 MNHEY and CDR2 SVGAGI. Here the CDR3 reads CASSRTDSLGNIQYF. The CDR3 nucleotides read TGTGCCAGCAGTCGAACCGACTCCTTAGGCAACATTCAGTACTTC.

J is TRBJ2-6 and V is TRBV2; unclear D gene. The V end lost 2 bases, the J end lost 1 base, and 6 bases lay between the germline ends. The CDR3 spans 15 residues. Germline values: CDR1 SNHLY, CDR2 FYNNEI. This CDR3 is CASSELASGANVLTF. Written as DNA, the CDR3 is TGTGCCAGCAGTGAATTAGCTTCTGGGGCCAACGTCCTGACTTTC.

This sequence joins TRBV9 and TRBJ1-3; 7 bases are a match to TRBD1. The J segment lost 7 bases and the V segment lost 2 bases, leaving 12 bases of the junction unmatched. CDR1 SGDLS and CDR2 YYNGEE come from the germline V gene. The CDR3 spans 16 residues. The CDR3 DNA reads as TGTGCCAGCAGCGTCTCCGGACAGGCCAGTCGCAACACCATATATTTT. Translation: CASSVSGQASRNTIYF.

This clone appeared once. This chain links TRBV7-6 with TRBJ2-2, with a possible D match to TRBD2 (6 bases). Germline V gives CDR1 SGHVS, CDR2 FNYEAQ. This CDR3 spans 12 amino acids. V was pared by 5 bases and J by 6 bases, with 7 bases between. CDR3 sequence reads: CASSPGAGELFF. CDR3 DNA: TGTGCCAGCAGCCCGGGGGCCGGGGAGCTGTTTTTT.

The chain uses TRBV10-1 and TRBJ1-2; maybe TRBD1 (6 bases). CDR3 length: 13 residues. Germline V gene lookup returns CDR1 WNHNN and CDR2 SYGVQD (reference sequence). Trimming cost V 0 bases and J 11 bases, with 13 bases left between them. The CDR3 DNA sequence: TGCGCCAGCAGTGAGTCCCGACAGGCTGGTTACACCTTC. Amino acids: CASSESRQAGYTF.

The chain employs TRBV11-2 and TRBJ1-4; D unclear. This CDR3 region has 14 residues. The V gene lost 1 base and the J gene lost 7 bases, with 10 bases spanning the gap. Germline V gives CDR1 SGHAT, CDR2 FQNNGV. CDR3 protein: CASSLGQAPEKLFF. DNA of the CDR3: TGTGCCAGCAGCTTAGGGCAGGCCCCTGAAAAACTGTTTTTT. Looking up the rest from reference TRBV11-2 and TRBJ1-4 gives the full variable domain: EAGVAQSPRYKIIEKRQSVAFWCNPISGHATLYWYQQILGQGPKLLIQFQNNGVVDDSQLPKDRFSAERLKGVDSTLKIQPAKLEDSAVYLCASSLGQAPEKLFFGSGTQLSVL.

Only a few counts were recorded for this clone. The chain carries TRBV2 and TRBJ2-2; 14 bases align to TRBD2. V lost 6 bases, J lost 2 bases, and 5 bases stayed unmatched. Germline V gene sequence: CDR1 SNHLY, CDR2 FYNNEI. This CDR3 contains 17 residues. CDR3 in DNA: TGTGCCAGCAGCTTGACTAGCGGGAGGGGTAACACCGGGGAGCTGTTTTTT. Translation gives CASSLTSGRGNTGELFF.

This rearrangement joins TRBV5-1 to TRBJ1-1; D not resolved. Between the trimmed V and J ends, which lost 3 bases and 3 bases, there was a span of 15 bases. The CDR3 loop spans 15 amino acids. Per the germline V gene, CDR1 is SGHRS and CDR2 is YFSETQ. The CDR3 loop reads CASSSRSGSDTEAFF. CDR3 bases: TGCGCCAGCAGCTCCCGTTCCGGGTCAGACACTGAAGCTTTCTTT.

V gene TRBV30 combines with J gene TRBJ2-4, with 10 bases matching TRBD1. Germline assignment: CDR1 GTSNPN and CDR2 SVGIG (reference sequence). V was pared by 1 base and J by 11 bases, with 2 bases of the junction left unmatched. The CDR3 runs to 12 residues. DNA for the CDR3: TGTGCCTGGAGTGGACAGGGGGCCCTTCAGTACTTC. Protein: CAWSGQGALQYF.

The chain combines TRBV6-6 with TRBJ1-2; D is undetermined. Trimming took 6 bases from V and 5 from J, leaving 13 bases between them. Germline CDR1 is MNHNY and CDR2 is SVGAGI (reference sequence). CDR3 length: 13 amino acids. The CDR3 is CASRGDPGYGYTF. DNA of the CDR3: TGTGCCAGCAGGGGAGATCCTGGGTATGGCTACACCTTC.

This clone has a handful of counts. V is TRBV4-1 and J is TRBJ1-1; D is ambiguous. This CDR3 spans 16 amino acids. From germline, CDR1 is MGHRA and CDR2 YSYEKL. V was pared by 7 bases and J by 4 bases, with 22 bases between. This CDR3 is CASNYEPQTKGTEAFF. CDR3 DNA sequence: TGCGCCAGCAACTACGAACCGCAGACTAAGGGCACTGAAGCTTTCTTT.

The chain carries TRBV19 and TRBJ2-7; D remains ambiguous. V lost 3 bases and J lost 0, with 12 bases in between. There are 15 residues in the CDR3. Germline V gives CDR1 LNHDA, CDR2 SQIVND (reference sequence). CDR3 nucleotide sequence: TGTGCCAGTAGTATTCTTGGAGTACCCTCCTACGAGCAGTACTTC. Protein product: CASSILGVPSYEQYF.

The chain couples TRBV10-1 to TRBJ1-4, with TRBD1 identical over 7 bases. This CDR3 has 15 residues. The germline CDR1 and CDR2 sequences are WNHNN and SYGVQD (reference sequence). J was trimmed by 6 bases and V by 7 bases; bases with no gene match: 11. CDR3 loop: CASTVPRQGDEKLFF. The CDR3 DNA reads TGCGCCAGCACCGTCCCTCGACAGGGCGATGAAAAACTGTTTTTT.

The chain combines TRBV9 with TRBJ2-1, with 11 bases that match TRBD2. The CDR3 covers 15 residues. V dropped 2 bases and J dropped 9; count of bases not matched to a gene: 7. Germline assignment: CDR1 SGDLS and CDR2 YYNGEE. In nucleotides, the CDR3 is TGTGCCAGCAGCGTCACTAGCGGGAGTTTAACTGAGCAGTTCTTC. It is translated as CASSVTSGSLTEQFF. Filled out from reference TRBV9 and TRBJ2-1, the complete variable domain reads DSGVTQTPKHLITATGQRVTLRCSPRSGDLSVYWYQQSLDQGLQFLIQYYNGEERAKGNILERFSAQQFPDLHSELNLSSLELGDSALYFCASSVTSGSLTEQFFGPGTRLTVL.

This chain joins TRBV5-1 and TRBJ2-3; 7 positions match TRBD2. The V and J ends lost 6 bases and 4 bases, in that order; junction bases with no gene match: 8. The length of the CDR3 is 14 residues. CDR1 and CDR2 from the germline V gene are SGHRS and YFSETQ. The CDR3 coding sequence is TGCGCCAGCACCCCGGTGGGGGGGGCAGATACGCAGTATTTT. As protein: CASTPVGGADTQYF.

This chain links TRBV2 with TRBJ1-5; maybe TRBD1 (5 bases). Germline CDR1 SNHLY, CDR2 FYNNEI. Trimming took 8 bases from V and 5 from J, leaving 10 bases between them. The CDR3 consists of 12 residues. CDR3 in DNA: TGTGCCAGCCACTCAGGGTATCAGCCCCAGCATTTT. Its translation: CASHSGYQPQHF.

The chain combines TRBV6-6 with TRBJ2-7; 15 bases are shared with TRBD2. This CDR3 is 15 amino acids long. CDR1 is MNHNY, CDR2 SVGAGI, per germline (reference sequence). Trimming at V came to 5 bases and at J to 6 bases, leaving 5 bases not matched to a gene. The CDR3 spells CASSEGLAGGGEQYV. The CDR3 region has the DNA TGTGCCAGCAGTGAGGGACTAGCGGGGGGCGGCGAGCAGTACGTC.

This rearrangement joins TRBV19 to TRBJ1-3, with D tentatively TRBD1 (5 bases). V was cut by 3 bases and J by 0 bases, with 12 bases left in between. The CDR3 length is 16 residues. The germline CDR1 and CDR2 sequences are LNHDA and SQIVND (reference sequence). CDR3 nucleotide sequence: TGTGCCAGTAGTATTCTGGGGCCAGACTCTGGAAACACCATATATTTT. This codes for CASSILGPDSGNTIYF.